The clone carrying this T cell receptor beta chain has a count of ten or more. With the library built for alpha chains, this beta chain is off target and its frequency is not meaningful. Time point denoted: sample taken at primary tumor resection. TCRdb redid the calling of the 5' RACE reads with MiXCR, one entry per CDR3 protein. The sample includes roughly 15,000 distinct CDR3 sequences, 3.6% of them seen just once. The sample belongs to a study of spatial heterogeneity in lung cancer. The CDR3 is 11 amino acids. From germline, CDR1 is SQVTM and CDR2 ANQGSEA. V was trimmed by 6 bases and J by 7 bases, leaving 13 bases between them.

This sample comprised normal lung tissue next to the tumor, obtained at surgery. The sequence derives from a male donor with early-stage non-small cell lung cancer. The chain couples TRBV29-1 to TRBJ2-7; no definite D call. The CDR3 bases are TGCAGCGTGAGGACGGGTGGGGAGCAGTACTTC. This gives the protein CSVRTGGEQYF.